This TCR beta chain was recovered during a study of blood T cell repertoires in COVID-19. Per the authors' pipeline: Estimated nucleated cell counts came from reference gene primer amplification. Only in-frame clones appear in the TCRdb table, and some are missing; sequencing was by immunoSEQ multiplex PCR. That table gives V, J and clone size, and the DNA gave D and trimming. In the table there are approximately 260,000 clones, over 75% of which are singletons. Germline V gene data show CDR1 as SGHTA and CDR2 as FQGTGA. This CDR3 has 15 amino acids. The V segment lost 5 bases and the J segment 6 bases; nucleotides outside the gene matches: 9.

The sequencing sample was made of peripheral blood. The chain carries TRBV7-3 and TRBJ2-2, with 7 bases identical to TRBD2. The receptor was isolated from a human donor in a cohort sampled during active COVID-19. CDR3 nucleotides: TGTGCCAGCAGCCCCCGGGCTAGCGGCCCCGGGGAGCTGTTTTTT. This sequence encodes CASSPRASGPGELFF.